This TCR beta chain was captured in a study of T cell clones after liver transplantation (dated by TCRdb to the late 2010s). Describing the broader study: The samples were obtained from ITN030ST, a randomized trial that attempted immunosuppression withdrawal within 2 years after liver transplantation. To count as tolerant, a recipient had to stay completely off immunosuppression for at least one year without liver enzymes climbing beyond twice the upper limit of normal. After a pre-transplant mixed lymphocyte reaction, TCRbeta sequencing was used to pinpoint donor-reactive T cell clones, which were subsequently tracked in post-transplant blood. Until randomization at 12-24 months post-transplant, subjects were given standard immunosuppression, with no induction therapy. Blood samples were collected pre-transplant, pre-randomization before withdrawal, and post-randomization after either complete withdrawal or failed withdrawal. Of the eight recipients, three were HCV-positive, while the remaining recipients had been transplanted for non-autoimmune, non-viral indications. As an antigen-independent comparator for donor-reactive sequences, third party-reactive TCRbeta sequences were also identified from pre-transplant MLRs. The studied cohort comprised 8 liver transplant recipients, 3 classified as tolerant and 5 as non-tolerant. General conclusions and limits of the study: Low numbers of available donor cells limited the measurable donor-reactive repertoire in a couple of subjects. Donor-reactive sequences decreased more than third party-reactive sequences, which suggests partial antigen-specific deletion that was not related to withdrawal success. Without allograft tissue specimens, donor-reactive T cells may have migrated into the graft rather than being deleted. After accounting for repertoire turnover, donor-reactive detection was significantly reduced in 7 of 8 subjects for CD4 and 8 of 8 for CD8. The conclusions were preliminary, being limited by small, heterogeneous patient numbers and by non-standardized post-transplant time points. In most of the 8 subjects, regardless of tolerance or HCV status, circulating donor-reactive CD4 TCRbeta sequences dropped significantly post-transplant.

V ends up 1 base short and J 5 bases short, with an unmatched junction base count of 7. Inclusive of the bounding cysteine and phenylalanine, the CDR3 is 15 residues long. Only CDR3 DNA is held: 45 bases, read in frame from base 1. According to the germline V gene, CDR1 reads SGHRS and CDR2 reads YFSETQ. High-throughput TCRbeta CDR3 sequencing of frozen genomic DNA was performed by immunoSEQ, with PCR amplification, mapping, bias correction and internal controls included. The authors processed their data as follows. Productive rearrangements were retained, and unique TCRbeta sequences were defined by the CDR3 nucleotide sequence together with the V and J gene. Donor-reactive sequences required at least 5-fold expansion in CFSE-low cells versus unstimulated pre-transplant cells and at least 0.01% frequency. Per-subject minimum frequency thresholds, based on the lowest-template unstimulated sample, ensured at least 90% detection power. Repertoire turnover was measured by Jensen-Shannon divergence between the top 1000 TCRbeta sequences post- and pre-transplant. Two-sided Fisher's exact tests were used to test for changes in the detection of donor-reactive sequences. The clones in this table, taken by TCRdb from immuneACCESS, are in-frame only. Not every clone is retained; where verified, under half of the shortfall comes from an unresolved V gene, and the cause of the rest is unknown. V, J and clone size are taken as reported in that table, and D and trimming were inferred from the DNA itself. This sample lists 75,000 to 95,000 clones; over 65% were detected once. Clones ranked in the top ten supply less than 3% of the sample.

Details on this clone: Which antigen it targets is not known. No quality values exist for individual bases; no much larger clone is one base distant. The identical CDR3 is also encoded by other nucleotide sequences in the sample.

Thawed unstimulated PBMCs were stained for CD3, CD4 and CD8 and FACS-sorted into CD3+CD4+ and CD3+CD8+ populations. Randomization to immunosuppression withdrawal applied to every one of the 8 studied subjects. Genomic DNA was isolated with the Qiagen DNeasy Blood and Tissue Kit. This TCR came from a human patient who received a liver transplant. Following a transplant, a fraction of the T cells may be traceable to the graft donor. This sequence uses TRBV5-1 and TRBJ2-5, with TRBD1 matching 8 junction bases. Source: CD4+ T cells from blood, taken at the 22-month timepoint. In nucleotide form, the sequence is TGCGCCAGCAGCTTGCTCGGACAGGGAGGCGAGACCCAGTACTTC. This sequence encodes CASSLLGQGGETQYF.